The clone carrying this TCR beta chain appeared a single time. Its target is unknown. These data come from a study of lymphopenia after photon versus proton radiotherapy. Here immunoSEQ multiplex PCR was the method, and the copy in TCRdb shows in-frame clones only, minus some. The profile shows about 30,000 clones, around 94% of them singletons. Germline V CDR1 and CDR2: SEHNR, FQNEAQ (reference sequence). V lost 5 bases to trimming and J lost 1 base, with 18 bases between them. The CDR3 is 16 residues long. Study-wide results and limits: In patients who died, overall survival fell as post-nadir TCR diversity dropped more. Photon-treated patients lost naive T cells and TCR diversity; proton-treated stayed stable. After the lymphocyte nadir, photon-treated repertoires showed oligoclonal expansion, especially of CD8+ Temra cells.

The origin of this receptor is a woman aged 45-60 years with cholangiocarcinoma. The chain is built from TRBV7-9 and TRBJ2-7, with D possibly matching TRBD1 (6 bases). Sequences were derived from peripheral blood, sampled from a patient treated with photon-based radiotherapy. This chain's CDR3 is CASSADSVEKSYEQYF. In nucleotides, the CDR3 is TGTGCCAGCAGCGCGGACAGTGTGGAAAAGTCCTACGAGCAGTACTTC.